Below are 3 T cell receptor beta chains sequenced from a single sample in a study of T-cell reconstitution after alpha-beta-depleted transplantation in children. As it was prepared, the TCRbeta library received unique molecular identifiers. TCRdb passed the PCR reads through MiXCR, listing each CDR3 protein once. The sample lists hundreds of thousands of distinct CDR3 sequences, 10% occurring once. The source was PBMCs, collected before TCRalphabeta/CD19-depleted stem cell transplant. Source of these receptors: a child aged 2-15 years with inherited bone marrow failure, due to receive a stem cell transplant.

The V and J genes are TRBV12-3 or TRBV12-4 and TRBJ2-3; TRBD2 agrees at 9 bases. This CDR3 region has 16 residues. The V gene end was trimmed by 5 bases and the J gene end by 0 bases; junction bases not matched to a gene: 6. CDR3 loop: CASSPTTSGSTDTQYF. The CDR3 bases are TGTGCCAGCAGTCCGACGACTAGCGGAAGCACAGATACGCAGTATTTT.

This clonotype was observed many times. The chain links TRBV12-3 or TRBV12-4 to TRBJ2-7; 14 bases match TRBD2. The CDR3 loop spans 14 amino acids. V shed 5 bases and J 7 bases; nucleotides not matched to a gene: 4. CDR3 nucleotides: TGTGCCAGCAGTACGACTAGCGGGAGGGAGGAGCAGTACTTC. Translating gives CASSTTSGREEQYF.

This clonotype was counted many times. The chain recombines TRBV27 with TRBJ2-2; no clear D. V gave up 3 bases and J gave up 4 bases, with 3 bases separating them. The CDR3 has 12 amino acids. CDR1 and CDR2 (germline): MNHEY, SMNVEV (reference sequence). CDR3 loop: CASSFGTGELFF. In DNA form, the CDR3 reads TGTGCCAGCAGTTTTGGCACCGGGGAGCTGTTTTTT.